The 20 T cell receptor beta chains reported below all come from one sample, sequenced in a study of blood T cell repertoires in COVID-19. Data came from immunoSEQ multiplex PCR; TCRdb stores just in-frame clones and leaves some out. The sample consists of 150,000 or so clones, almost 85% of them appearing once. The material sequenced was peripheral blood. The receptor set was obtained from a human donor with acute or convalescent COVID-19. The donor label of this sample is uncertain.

CDR3 in amino acids: CASTRDRGNWDEQFF. As DNA, the CDR3 is TGTGCCAGCACGAGGGACAGGGGTAATTGGGATGAGCAGTTCTTC. The rearrangement joins TRBV7-9 to TRBJ2-1; 10 nucleotides agree with TRBD1. Trimming removed 7 bases from V and 8 bases from J; junction bases left unmatched: 11. The CDR3 consists of 15 residues. Germline CDR1 and CDR2: SEHNR and FQNEAQ (reference sequence).

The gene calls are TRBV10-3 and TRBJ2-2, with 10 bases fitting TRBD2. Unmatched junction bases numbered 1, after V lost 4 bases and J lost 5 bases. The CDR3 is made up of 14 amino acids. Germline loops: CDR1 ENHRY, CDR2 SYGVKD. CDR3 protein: CAISATSGTGELFF. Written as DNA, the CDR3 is TGTGCCATCAGTGCGACTAGCGGGACCGGGGAGCTGTTTTTT.

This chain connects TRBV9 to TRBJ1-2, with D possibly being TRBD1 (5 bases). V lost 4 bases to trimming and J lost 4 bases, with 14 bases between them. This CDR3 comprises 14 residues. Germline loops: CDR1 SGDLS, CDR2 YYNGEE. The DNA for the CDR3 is TGTGCCAGCAGCCCCCCCGCGGGGCTCTATGGCTACACCTTC. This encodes CASSPPAGLYGYTF.

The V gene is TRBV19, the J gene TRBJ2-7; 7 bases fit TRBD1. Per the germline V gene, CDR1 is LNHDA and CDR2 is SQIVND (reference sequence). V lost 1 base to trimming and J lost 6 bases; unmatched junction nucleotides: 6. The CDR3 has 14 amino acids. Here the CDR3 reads CASSIAGQRREQYF. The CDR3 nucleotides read TGTGCCAGTAGTATAGCGGGACAGAGGCGCGAGCAGTACTTC.

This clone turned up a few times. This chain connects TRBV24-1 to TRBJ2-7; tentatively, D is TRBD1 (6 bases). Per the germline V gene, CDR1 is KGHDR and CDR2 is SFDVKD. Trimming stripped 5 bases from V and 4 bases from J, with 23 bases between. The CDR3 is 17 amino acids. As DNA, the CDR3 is TGTGCCACCAGTGGTCTAGGACAGCTGCTGGCTATTTACGAGCAGTACTTC. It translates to CATSGLGQLLAIYEQYF.

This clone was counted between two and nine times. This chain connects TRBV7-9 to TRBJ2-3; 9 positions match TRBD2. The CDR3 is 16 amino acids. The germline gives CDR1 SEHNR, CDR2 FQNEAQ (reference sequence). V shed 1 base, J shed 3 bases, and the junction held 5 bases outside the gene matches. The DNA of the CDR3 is TGTGCCAGCAGCTTAGGGTCAACTAGCGGGACAGATACGCAGTATTTT. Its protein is CASSLGSTSGTDTQYF.

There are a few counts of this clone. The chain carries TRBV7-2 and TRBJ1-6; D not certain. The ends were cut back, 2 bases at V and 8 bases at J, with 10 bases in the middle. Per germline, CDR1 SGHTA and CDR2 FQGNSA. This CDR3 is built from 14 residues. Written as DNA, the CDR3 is TGTGCCAGCAGCTTATCAGGCTCTGATTCACCCCTCCACTTT. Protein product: CASSLSGSDSPLHF.

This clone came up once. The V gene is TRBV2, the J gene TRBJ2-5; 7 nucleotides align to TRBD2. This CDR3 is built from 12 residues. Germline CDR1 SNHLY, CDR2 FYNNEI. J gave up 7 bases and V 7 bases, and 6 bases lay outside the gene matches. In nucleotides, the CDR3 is TGTGCCAGCAAGACGACTAGCAGGACCCAGTACTTC. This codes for CASKTTSRTQYF.

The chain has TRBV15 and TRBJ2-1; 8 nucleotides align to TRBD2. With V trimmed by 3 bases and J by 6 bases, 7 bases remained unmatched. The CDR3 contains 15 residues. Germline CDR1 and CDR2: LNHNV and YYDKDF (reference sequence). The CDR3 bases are TGTGCCACCAGCAGGGGAGCGGGGGCTCTCAATGAGCAGTTCTTC. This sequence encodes CATSRGAGALNEQFF.

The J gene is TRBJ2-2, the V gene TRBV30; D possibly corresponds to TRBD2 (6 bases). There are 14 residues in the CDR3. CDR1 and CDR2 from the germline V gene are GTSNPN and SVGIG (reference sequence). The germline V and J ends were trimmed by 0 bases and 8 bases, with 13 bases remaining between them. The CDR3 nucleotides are TGTGCCTGGAGTGTACAAGGGGCGGGAGGGGAGCTGTTTTTT. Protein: CAWSVQGAGGELFF.

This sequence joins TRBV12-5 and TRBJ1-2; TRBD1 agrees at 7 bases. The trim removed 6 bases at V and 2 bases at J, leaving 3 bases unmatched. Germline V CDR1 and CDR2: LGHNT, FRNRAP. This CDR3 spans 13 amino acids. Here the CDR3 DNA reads TGTGCTAGTGGCCCGACAGGGAACTATGGCTACACCTTC. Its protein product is CASGPTGNYGYTF.

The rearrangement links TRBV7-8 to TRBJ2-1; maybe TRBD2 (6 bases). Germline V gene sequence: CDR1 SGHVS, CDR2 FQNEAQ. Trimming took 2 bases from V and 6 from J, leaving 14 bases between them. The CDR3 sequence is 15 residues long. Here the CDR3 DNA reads TGTGCCAGCAGCTTAAGACCAACTAGCTTCAATGAGCAGTTCTTC. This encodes CASSLRPTSFNEQFF.

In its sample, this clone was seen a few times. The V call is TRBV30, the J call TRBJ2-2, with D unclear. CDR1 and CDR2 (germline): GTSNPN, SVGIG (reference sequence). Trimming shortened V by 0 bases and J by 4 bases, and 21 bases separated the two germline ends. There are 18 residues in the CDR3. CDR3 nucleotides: TGTGCCTGGAGTGTATCCGGGTTTGAGGCGTATGGCACCGGGGAGCTGTTTTTT. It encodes CAWSVSGFEAYGTGELFF.

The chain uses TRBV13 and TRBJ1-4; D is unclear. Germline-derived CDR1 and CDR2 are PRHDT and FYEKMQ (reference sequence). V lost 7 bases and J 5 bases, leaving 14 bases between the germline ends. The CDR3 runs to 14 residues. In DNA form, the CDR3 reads TGTGCCAGCAAAGAGACAAGTCGGAATGAAAAACTGTTTTTT. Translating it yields CASKETSRNEKLFF. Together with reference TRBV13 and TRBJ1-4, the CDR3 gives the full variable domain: AAGVIQSPRHLIKEKRETATLKCYPIPRHDTVYWYQQGPGQDPQFLISFYEKMQSDKGSIPDRFSAQQFSDYHSELNMSSLELGDSALYFCASKETSRNEKLFFGSGTQLSVL.

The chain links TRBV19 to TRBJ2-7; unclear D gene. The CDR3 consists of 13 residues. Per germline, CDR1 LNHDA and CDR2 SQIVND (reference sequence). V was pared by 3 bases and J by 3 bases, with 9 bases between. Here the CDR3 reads CASSIQKNYEQYF. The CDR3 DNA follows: TGTGCCAGTAGTATTCAGAAAAACTACGAGCAGTACTTC.

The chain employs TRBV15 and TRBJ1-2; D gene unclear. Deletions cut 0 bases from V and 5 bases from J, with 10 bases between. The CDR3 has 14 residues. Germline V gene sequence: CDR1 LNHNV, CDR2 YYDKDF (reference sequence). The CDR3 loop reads CATSRDPGGYGYTF. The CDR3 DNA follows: TGTGCCACCAGCAGAGATCCCGGAGGATATGGCTACACCTTC.

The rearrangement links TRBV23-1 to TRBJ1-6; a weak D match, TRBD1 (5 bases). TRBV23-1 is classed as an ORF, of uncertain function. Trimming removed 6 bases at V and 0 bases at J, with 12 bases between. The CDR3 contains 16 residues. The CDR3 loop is CASSLRGSSYNSPLHF. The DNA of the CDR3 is TGCGCCAGCAGCCTTCGGGGGAGCTCCTATAATTCACCCCTCCACTTT.

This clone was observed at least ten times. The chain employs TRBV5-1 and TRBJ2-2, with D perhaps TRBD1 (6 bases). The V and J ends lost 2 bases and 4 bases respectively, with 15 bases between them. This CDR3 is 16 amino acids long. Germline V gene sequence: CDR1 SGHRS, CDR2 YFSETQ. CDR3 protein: CASSFAGRGITGELFF. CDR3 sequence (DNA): TGCGCCAGCAGCTTTGCAGGAAGGGGGATCACCGGGGAGCTGTTTTTT. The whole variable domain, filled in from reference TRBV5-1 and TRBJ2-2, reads KAGVTQTPRYLIKTRGQQVTLSCSPISGHRSVSWYQQTPGQGLQFLFEYFSETQRNKGNFPGRFSGRQFSNSRSEMNVSTLELGDSALYLCASSFAGRGITGELFFGEGSRLTVL.

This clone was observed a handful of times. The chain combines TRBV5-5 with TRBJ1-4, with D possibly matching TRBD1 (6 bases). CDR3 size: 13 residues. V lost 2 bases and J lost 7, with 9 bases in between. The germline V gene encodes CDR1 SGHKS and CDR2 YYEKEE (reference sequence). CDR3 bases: TGTGCCAGCAGCTTATCAGGGGTTGAAAAACTGTTTTTT. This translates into CASSLSGVEKLFF.

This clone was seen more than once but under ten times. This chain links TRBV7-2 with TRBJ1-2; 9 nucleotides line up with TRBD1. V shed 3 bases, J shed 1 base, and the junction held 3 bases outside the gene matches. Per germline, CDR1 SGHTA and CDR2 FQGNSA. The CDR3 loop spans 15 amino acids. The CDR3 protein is CASSLRTGDNYGYTF. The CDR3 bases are TGTGCCAGCAGCTTGAGGACAGGGGATAACTATGGCTACACCTTC.